The clone carrying this T cell receptor (beta chain) came up many times. The time point here: sample taken at primary tumor resection. Whole RNA was taken from tumor, nontumor lung or frozen PBMC; it was then sequenced unsorted. Untreated early-stage non-small cell lung cancer patients, around 72 in total, were the donors. The data were obtained in a study of spatial heterogeneity in lung cancer. In the study overall: Detection consistently captured more beta-chain sequences than alpha-chain sequences.

Each TCR cDNA molecule bore a unique molecular identifier. A single record per CDR3 protein comes from TCRdb applying MiXCR to the 5' RACE reads. The table includes approximately 12,000 distinct CDR3 sequences, about 6.2% detected once. The junction had 4 bases not matched to a gene; V was cut back by 3 bases and J by 7 bases. The CDR3 has 13 residues. The germline V gene has CDR1 KGHSH and CDR2 LQKENI. Material: normal lung tissue next to the tumor, obtained at surgery. The TCR comes from a male donor with early-stage non-small cell lung cancer. V usage is TRBV18 and J usage is TRBJ2-7, with 9 bases identical to TRBD1. CDR3: CASSPGTGREQYF. CDR3 nucleotides: TGTGCCAGCTCACCCGGGACAGGGCGGGAGCAGTACTTC.